This section outlines one T cell receptor (beta chain) sequence together with its context. Its antigen is still unknown. These data are taken from a study of graft-versus-host responses after intestinal transplantation. The wider study: Recipients uniformly received anti-thymocyte globulin induction, followed by tacrolimus and steroids for three to four years. Whole-study results and caveats: Recipient bone marrow held GvH clones, some seen earlier in ileum or blood. GvH clone levels peaked in circulation, and this peak was associated with early post-transplant HvG declines. Individuals who had graft-donor T cell macrochimerism had allografts that showed high graft-versus-host to host-versus-graft clonal ratios.

Germline CDR1 reads SGHAT; CDR2 reads FQNNGV. This CDR3 is built from 13 residues. V was trimmed by 4 bases and J by 7 bases, leaving 10 bases between them. Data came from immunoSEQ multiplex PCR; TCRdb stores just in-frame clones and leaves some out. The table lists approximately 8,900 clones, about 63% of them singletons, with roughly 9.6% in the top ten. Tissue processing of the graft released intraepithelial and lamina propria lymphocytes from it. The TCR originated in a human patient who received an intestinal transplant, so some T cells may come from the graft donor. The sequencing here drew on ileum tissue, taken around 460 days after transplant. This chain connects TRBV11-2 to TRBJ1-4, with a possible D match to TRBD1 (6 bases). As DNA, the CDR3 is TGTGCCAGCAGCTCTGACAGGTCTGAAAAACTGTTTTTT. Translating gives CASSSDRSEKLFF.